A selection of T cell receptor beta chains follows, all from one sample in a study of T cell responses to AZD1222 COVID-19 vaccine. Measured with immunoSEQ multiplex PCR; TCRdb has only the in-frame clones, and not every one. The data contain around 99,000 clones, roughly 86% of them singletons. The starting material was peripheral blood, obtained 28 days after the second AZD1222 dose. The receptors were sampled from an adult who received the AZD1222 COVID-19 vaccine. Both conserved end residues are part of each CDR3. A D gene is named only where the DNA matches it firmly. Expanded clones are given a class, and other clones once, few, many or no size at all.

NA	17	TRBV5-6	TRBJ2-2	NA	CASSFISGSFGTGELFF	TGTGCCAGCAGCTTCATCAGCGGTTCGTTTGGAACCGGGGAGCTGTTTTTT
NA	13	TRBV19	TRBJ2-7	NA	CASSVAPSYEQYF	TGTGCCAGTAGTGTGGCCCCCTCCTACGAGCAGTACTTC
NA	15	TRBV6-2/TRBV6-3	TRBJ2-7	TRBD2	CASSYKREGQNEQYF	TGTGCCAGCAGTTACAAGCGGGAGGGCCAGAACGAGCAGTACTTC
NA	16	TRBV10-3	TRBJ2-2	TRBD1	CATKWAGTANTGELFF	TGTGCCACCAAGTGGGCCGGGACAGCGAACACCGGGGAGCTGTTTTTT
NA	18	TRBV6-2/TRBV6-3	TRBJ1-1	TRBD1	CASSSYVPGQGSNTEAFF	TGTGCCAGCAGTTCCTACGTCCCGGGACAGGGATCGAACACTGAAGCTTTCTTT
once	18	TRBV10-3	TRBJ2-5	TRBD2	CAISPSWTSGSRVETQYF	TGTGCCATCAGTCCCTCGTGGACTAGCGGGAGCCGGGTTGAGACCCAGTACTTC
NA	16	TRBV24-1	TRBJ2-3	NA	CATSDWGRELADTQYF	TGTGCCACCAGTGATTGGGGACGGGAGTTGGCAGATACGCAGTATTTT
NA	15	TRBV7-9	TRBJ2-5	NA	CASSLGRGRLETQYF	TGTGCCAGCAGCTTAGGCAGGGGTAGGCTAGAGACCCAGTACTTC
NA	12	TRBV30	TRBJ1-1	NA	CAWSLMGFEAFF	TGTGCCTGGAGTCTGATGGGTTTTGAAGCTTTCTTT
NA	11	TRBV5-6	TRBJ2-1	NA	CASSSATEQFF	TGTGCCAGCAGCTCTGCGACAGAGCAGTTCTTC
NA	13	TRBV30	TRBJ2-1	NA	CAWSPTSWDEQFF	TGTGCCTGGAGTCCGACTAGTTGGGATGAGCAGTTCTTC
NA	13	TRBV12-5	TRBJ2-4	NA	CASGTGVKNIQYF	TGTGCTAGTGGTACCGGGGTCAAAAACATTCAGTACTTC
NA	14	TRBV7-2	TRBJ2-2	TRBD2	CASTGGLRPGELFF	TGTGCCAGCACCGGGGGACTACGGCCCGGGGAGCTGTTTTTT
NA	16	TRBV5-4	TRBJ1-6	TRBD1	CASSLGVGQGNSPLHF	TGTGCCAGCAGCTTGGGAGTGGGACAGGGTAATTCACCCCTCCACTTT
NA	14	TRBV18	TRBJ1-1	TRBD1	CASSPVSTGTEAFF	TGTGCCAGCTCACCAGTTTCGACAGGGACCGAAGCTTTCTTT
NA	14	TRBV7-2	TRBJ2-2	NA	CASSYREGPGELFF	TGTGCCAGCAGCTATAGAGAGGGGCCCGGGGAGCTGTTTTTT
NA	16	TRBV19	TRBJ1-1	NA	CASSIGAIGTGTEAFF	TGTGCCAGTAGTATCGGCGCCATAGGAACGGGCACTGAAGCTTTCTTT
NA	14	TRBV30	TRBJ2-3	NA	CAWSVSGSTDTQYF	TGTGCCTGGAGTGTTAGCGGTAGCACAGATACGCAGTATTTT
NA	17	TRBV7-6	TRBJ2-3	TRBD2	CASSLARSGGPTDTQYF	TGTGCCAGCAGCTTAGCGCGTAGCGGGGGCCCCACAGATACGCAGTATTTT
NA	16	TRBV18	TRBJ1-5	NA	CASSPRWRGENQPQHF	TGTGCCAGCTCTCCCCGGTGGAGGGGGGAAAATCAGCCCCAGCATTTT
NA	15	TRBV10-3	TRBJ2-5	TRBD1	CAISESKGAGETQYF	TGTGCCATCAGTGAGTCGAAGGGGGCTGGGGAGACCCAGTACTTC
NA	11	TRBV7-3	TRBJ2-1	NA	CASSLGSEQFF	TGTGCCAGCAGCTTAGGGAGTGAGCAGTTCTTC
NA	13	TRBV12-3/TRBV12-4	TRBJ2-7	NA	CASSLRQGYEQYF	TGTGCCAGCAGTTTACGGCAGGGCTACGAGCAGTACTTC
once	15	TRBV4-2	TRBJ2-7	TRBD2	CASSQDNLAGDEQYF	TGTGCCAGCAGCCAAGATAACCTAGCGGGAGACGAGCAGTACTTC
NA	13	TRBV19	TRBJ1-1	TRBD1	CASTRQGNTEAFF	TGTGCCAGTACCAGACAGGGGAACACTGAAGCTTTCTTT
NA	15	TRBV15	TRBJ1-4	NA	CATSRDLGSDEKLFF	TGTGCCACCAGCAGAGATCTGGGGAGTGATGAAAAACTGTTTTTT
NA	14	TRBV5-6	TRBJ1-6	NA	CASSFPGSNSPLHF	TGTGCCAGCAGCTTCCCAGGGTCTAATTCACCCCTCCACTTT
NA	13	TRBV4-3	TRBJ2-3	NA	CASSQVIPDTQYF	TGCGCCAGCAGCCAAGTGATCCCAGATACGCAGTATTTT
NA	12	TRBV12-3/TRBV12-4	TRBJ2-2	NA	CASSLARKLGLF	TGTGCCAGCAGTTTAGCGAGGAAACTCGGGCTTTTT
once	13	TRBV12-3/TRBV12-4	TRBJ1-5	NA	CASSLDVAQPQHF	TGTGCCAGCAGTTTGGATGTGGCTCAGCCCCAGCATTTT
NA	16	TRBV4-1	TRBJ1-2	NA	CASSQDNRADGYGYTF	TGCGCCAGCAGCCAAGATAACAGGGCCGATGGCTATGGCTACACCTTC
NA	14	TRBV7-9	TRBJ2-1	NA	CASSLVADYNEQFF	TGTGCCAGCAGCTTAGTAGCGGACTACAATGAGCAGTTCTTC
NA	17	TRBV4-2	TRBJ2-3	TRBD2	CASSQEALAGGADTQYF	TGTGCCAGCAGCCAAGAGGCCCTAGCGGGGGGGGCAGATACGCAGTATTTT
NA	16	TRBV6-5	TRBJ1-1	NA	CASSYFHGKRDTEAFF	TGTGCCAGCAGTTACTTCCACGGAAAGAGAGACACTGAAGCTTTCTTT
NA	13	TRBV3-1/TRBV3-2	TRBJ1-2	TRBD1	CASSGTGNYGYTF	TGTGCCAGCAGCGGGACAGGGAACTATGGCTACACCTTC
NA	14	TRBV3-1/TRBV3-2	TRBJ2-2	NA	CASSHDPPSGELFF	TGTGCCAGCAGCCATGACCCTCCGAGTGGGGAGCTGTTTTTT
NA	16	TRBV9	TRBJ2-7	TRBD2	CASSVAPGTSSYEQYF	TGTGCCAGCAGCGTAGCCCCGGGGACTAGCAGCTACGAGCAGTACTTC
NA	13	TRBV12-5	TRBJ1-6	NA	CASNNLLNSPLHF	TGTGCTAGTAATAACCTCCTTAATTCACCCCTCCACTTT
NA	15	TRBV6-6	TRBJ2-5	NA	CASSYPNGPQETQYF	TGTGCCAGCAGTTACCCTAATGGGCCCCAAGAGACCCAGTACTTC
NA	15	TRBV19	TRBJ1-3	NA	CASSKVMDSISTIYF	TGTGCCAGTAGTAAGGTGATGGACAGCATCAGCACCATATATTTT
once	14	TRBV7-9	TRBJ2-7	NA	CASSLDGTPYEQYF	TGTGCCAGCAGCTTAGACGGGACTCCCTACGAGCAGTACTTC
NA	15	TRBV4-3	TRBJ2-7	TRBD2	CASSKVAGGNYEQYF	TGCGCCAGCAGCAAAGTAGCGGGAGGGAACTACGAGCAGTACTTC
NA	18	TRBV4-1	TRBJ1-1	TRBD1	CASSQEASPLDRASEAFF	TGCGCCAGCAGCCAAGAGGCAAGCCCCTTGGACAGGGCGTCTGAAGCTTTCTTT
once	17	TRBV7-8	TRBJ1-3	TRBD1	CASSLRGQGGSGNTIYF	TGTGCCAGCAGCCTTAGGGGACAGGGGGGCTCTGGAAACACCATATATTTT
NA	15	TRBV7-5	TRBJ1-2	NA	CARSGRTAQPYGYTF	TGTGCCAGAAGCGGACGGACAGCCCAGCCCTATGGCTACACCTTC